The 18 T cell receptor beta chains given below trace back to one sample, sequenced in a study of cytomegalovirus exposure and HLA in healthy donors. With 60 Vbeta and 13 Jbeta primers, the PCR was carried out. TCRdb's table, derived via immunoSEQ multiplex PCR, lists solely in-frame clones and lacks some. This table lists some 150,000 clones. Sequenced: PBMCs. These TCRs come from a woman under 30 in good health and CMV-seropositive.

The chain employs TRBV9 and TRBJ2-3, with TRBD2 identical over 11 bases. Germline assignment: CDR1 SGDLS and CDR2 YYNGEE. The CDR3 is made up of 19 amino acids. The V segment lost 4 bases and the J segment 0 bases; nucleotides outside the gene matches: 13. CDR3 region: CASSHSGLAGGISTDTQYF. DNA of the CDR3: TGTGCCAGCAGCCATTCCGGGCTAGCGGGGGGAATCAGCACAGATACGCAGTATTTT.

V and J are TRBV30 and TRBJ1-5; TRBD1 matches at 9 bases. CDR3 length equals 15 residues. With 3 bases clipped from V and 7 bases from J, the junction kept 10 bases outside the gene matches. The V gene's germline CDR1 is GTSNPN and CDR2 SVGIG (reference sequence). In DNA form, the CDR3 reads TGTGCCTGGAGCAAGGGACAGGGATTTTGGCAGCCCCAGCATTTT. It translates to CAWSKGQGFWQPQHF.

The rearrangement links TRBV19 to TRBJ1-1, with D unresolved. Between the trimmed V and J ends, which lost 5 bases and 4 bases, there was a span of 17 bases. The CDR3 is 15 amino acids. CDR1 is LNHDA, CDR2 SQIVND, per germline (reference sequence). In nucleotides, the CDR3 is TGTGCCAGTAGTCACTTTCAAGGGAGGGTCACTGAAGCTTTCTTT. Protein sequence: CASSHFQGRVTEAFF.

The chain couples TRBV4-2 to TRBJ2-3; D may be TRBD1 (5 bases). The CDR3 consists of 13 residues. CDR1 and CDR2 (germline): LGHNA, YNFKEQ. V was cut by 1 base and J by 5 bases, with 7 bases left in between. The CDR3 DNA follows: TGTGCCAGCAGCCAAGGCCAGGGAGATACGCAGTATTTT. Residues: CASSQGQGDTQYF.

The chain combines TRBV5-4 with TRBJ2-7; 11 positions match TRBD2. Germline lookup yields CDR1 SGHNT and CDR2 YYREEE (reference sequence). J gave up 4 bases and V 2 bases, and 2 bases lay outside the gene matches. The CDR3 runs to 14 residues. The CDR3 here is CASSLGTSGYEQYF. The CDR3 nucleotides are TGTGCCAGCAGCTTAGGGACTAGCGGATACGAGCAGTACTTC.

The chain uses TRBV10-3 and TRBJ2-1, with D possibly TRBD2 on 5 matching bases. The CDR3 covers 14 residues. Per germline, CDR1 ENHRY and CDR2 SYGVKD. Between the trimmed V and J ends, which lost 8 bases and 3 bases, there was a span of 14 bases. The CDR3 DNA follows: TGTGCCATCCGTTTTAGCGAGATCTACAATGAGCAGTTCTTC. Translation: CAIRFSEIYNEQFF.

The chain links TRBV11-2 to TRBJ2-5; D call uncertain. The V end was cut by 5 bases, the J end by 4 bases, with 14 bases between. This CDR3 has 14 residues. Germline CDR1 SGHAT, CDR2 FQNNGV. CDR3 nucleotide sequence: TGTGCCAGCAGCCCCCTAAGTGCCGGAGAGACCCAGTACTTC. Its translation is CASSPLSAGETQYF.

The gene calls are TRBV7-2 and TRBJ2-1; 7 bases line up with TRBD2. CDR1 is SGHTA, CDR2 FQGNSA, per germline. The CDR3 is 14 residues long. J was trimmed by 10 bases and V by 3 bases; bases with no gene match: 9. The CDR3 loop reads CASSLRREAGEQFF. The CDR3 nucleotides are TGTGCCAGCAGCTTGAGAAGGGAAGCGGGGGAGCAGTTCTTC. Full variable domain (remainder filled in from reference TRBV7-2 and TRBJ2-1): GAGVSQSPSNKVTEKGKDVELRCDPISGHTALYWYRQSLGQGLEFLIYFQGNSAPDKSGLPSDRFSAERTGGSVSTLTIQRTQQEDSAVYLCASSLRREAGEQFFGPGTRLTVL.

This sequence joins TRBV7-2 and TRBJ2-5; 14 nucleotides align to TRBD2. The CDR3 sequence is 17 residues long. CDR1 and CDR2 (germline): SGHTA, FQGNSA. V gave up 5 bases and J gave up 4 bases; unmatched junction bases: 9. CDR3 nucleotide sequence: TGTGCCAGCAGCGGGAGGTGGGGGACTAGCGGGGGAGAGACCCAGTACTTC. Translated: CASSGRWGTSGGETQYF.

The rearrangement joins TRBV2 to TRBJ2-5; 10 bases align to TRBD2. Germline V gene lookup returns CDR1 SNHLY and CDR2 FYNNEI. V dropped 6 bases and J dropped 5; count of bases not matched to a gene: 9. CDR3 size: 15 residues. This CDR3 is CASRSPSGGWETQYF. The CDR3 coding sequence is TGTGCCAGCAGGAGTCCTAGCGGGGGTTGGGAGACCCAGTACTTC.

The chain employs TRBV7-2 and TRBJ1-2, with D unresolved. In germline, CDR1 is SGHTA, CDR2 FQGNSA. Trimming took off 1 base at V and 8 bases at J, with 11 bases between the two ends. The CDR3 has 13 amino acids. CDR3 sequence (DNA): TGTGCCAGCAGCTTAGGGCACCTCAACGGCTACACCTTC. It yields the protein CASSLGHLNGYTF.

CDR3: CASSLSGAYGYTF. The CDR3 coding sequence is TGTGCCAGCAGTTTATCGGGGGCCTATGGCTACACCTTC. The V gene is TRBV27, the J gene TRBJ1-2, with a tentative D call TRBD1 (6 bases). V lost 0 bases, J lost 4 bases, and 6 bases lay in between. CDR3 length equals 13 residues. Germline CDR1 MNHEY, CDR2 SMNVEV (reference sequence).

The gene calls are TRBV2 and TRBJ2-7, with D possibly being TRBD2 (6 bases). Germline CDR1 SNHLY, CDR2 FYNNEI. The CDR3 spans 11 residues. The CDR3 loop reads CVYSDYYEQYF. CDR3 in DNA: TGTGTTTATTCGGACTACTACGAGCAGTACTTC.

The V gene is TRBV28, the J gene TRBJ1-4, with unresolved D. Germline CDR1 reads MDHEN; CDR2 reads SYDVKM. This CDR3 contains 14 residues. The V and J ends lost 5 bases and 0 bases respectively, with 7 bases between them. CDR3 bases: TGTGCCAGCAGTACACCTGCAACTAATGAAAAACTGTTTTTT. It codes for CASSTPATNEKLFF. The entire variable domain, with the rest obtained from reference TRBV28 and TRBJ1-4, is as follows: DVKVTQSSRYLVKRTGEKVFLECVQDMDHENMFWYRQDPGLGLRLIYFSYDVKMKEKGDIPEGYSVSREKKERFSLILESASTNQTSMYLCASSTPATNEKLFFGSGTQLSVL.

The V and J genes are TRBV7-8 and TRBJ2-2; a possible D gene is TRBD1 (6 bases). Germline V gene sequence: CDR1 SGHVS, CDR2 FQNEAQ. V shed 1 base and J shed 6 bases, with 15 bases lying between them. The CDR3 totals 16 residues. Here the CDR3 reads CASSLGTGPWAGELFF. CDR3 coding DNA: TGTGCCAGCAGCTTAGGAACAGGGCCATGGGCCGGGGAGCTGTTTTTT.

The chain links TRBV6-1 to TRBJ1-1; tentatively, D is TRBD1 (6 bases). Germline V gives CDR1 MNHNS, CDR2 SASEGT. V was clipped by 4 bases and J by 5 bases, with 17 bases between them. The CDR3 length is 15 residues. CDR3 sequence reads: CASSVRMEGGTEAFF. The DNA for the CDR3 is TGTGCCAGCAGTGTCCGCATGGAAGGGGGAACTGAAGCTTTCTTT.

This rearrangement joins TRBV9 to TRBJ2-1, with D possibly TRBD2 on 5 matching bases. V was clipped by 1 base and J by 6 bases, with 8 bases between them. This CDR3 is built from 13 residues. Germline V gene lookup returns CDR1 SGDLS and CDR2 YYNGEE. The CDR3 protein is CASSVFRGNEQFF. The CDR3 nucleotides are TGTGCCAGCAGCGTATTCCGGGGCAATGAGCAGTTCTTC.

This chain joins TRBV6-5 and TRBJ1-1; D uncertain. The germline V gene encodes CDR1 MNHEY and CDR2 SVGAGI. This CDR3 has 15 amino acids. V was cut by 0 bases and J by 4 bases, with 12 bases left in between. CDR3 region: CASSYSYRLGTEAFF. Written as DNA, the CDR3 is TGTGCCAGCAGTTACTCCTATCGACTAGGCACTGAAGCTTTCTTT.